This T cell receptor (beta chain) was identified in a study of T cell changes during pregnancy in multiple sclerosis. Clones were read by immunoSEQ multiplex PCR, and TCRdb kept only the in-frame ones, dropping some. The sample carries tens of thousands of clones, 88% recorded once. This clone was detected only once. Trimming took 5 bases from V and 3 from J; bases not matched to a gene: 4. The CDR3 covers 13 residues. Germline V gene sequence: CDR1 GTSNPN, CDR2 SVGIG (reference sequence). The sample here was CD4+ T cells from peripheral blood mononuclear cells, taken in the second trimester of pregnancy. The J gene is TRBJ1-3, the V gene TRBV30; 7 nucleotides align to TRBD1. This clonotype originated in a female donor with multiple sclerosis, enrolled in a pregnancy study. The DNA of the CDR3 is TGTGCCTGGGACAGGGTTTTTGGAAACACCATATATTTT. Amino acids: CAWDRVFGNTIYF.